This T cell receptor beta chain was captured by sequencing in a study of blood T cell repertoires in COVID-19. Study context: Acute-phase and convalescent COVID-19 samples originated in the United States, Italy and Spain. From T cells, B-cell-depleted T cells, or PBMCs came the material, which was cDNA or gDNA.

V was trimmed by 2 bases and J by 1 base, leaving 15 bases between them. The CDR3 is 16 residues long. Germline CDR1 reads MNHEY; CDR2 reads SVGAGI. This clone showed up just a few times. Original methodology: Estimation of nucleated cell counts relied on the amplification of reference gene primers. Only in-frame clones appear in the TCRdb table, and some are missing; sequencing was by immunoSEQ multiplex PCR. V, J and clone size derive from that table, while D and trimming were established from the DNA sequence. The table has 650,000 to 800,000 clones, 85% to 90% seen once. The genes are TRBV6-5 and TRBJ2-7; the D is unclear. The clonotype comes from a woman between 18 and 30 years old with acute or convalescent COVID-19. The sample was peripheral blood. CDR3 residues: CASSYKISERSYEQYF. CDR3 sequence (DNA): TGTGCCAGCAGTTACAAGATCTCGGAGAGATCCTACGAGCAGTACTTC.